These 8 T cell receptor beta chains originate from one sample sequenced in a study of control samples from healthy donors and cancer patients. Clones were read by immunoSEQ multiplex PCR, and TCRdb kept only the in-frame ones, dropping some. The sample includes 70,000 to 95,000 clones, approximately 90% of them seen just once. The sample comprised blood. These TCRs come from a woman between 25 and 40 years old in good health.

The chain carries TRBV5-1 and TRBJ2-7, with TRBD1 identical over 8 bases. The J segment lost 6 bases and the V segment lost 0 bases, leaving 2 bases of the junction unmatched. This CDR3 is built from 13 residues. Germline CDR1 reads SGHRS; CDR2 reads YFSETQ. The DNA for the CDR3 is TGCGCCAGCAGCTTGGTCAGGGGGCGCGAGCAGTACTTC. This translates into CASSLVRGREQYF. The complete variable domain, with remaining parts taken from reference TRBV5-1 and TRBJ2-7, reads KAGVTQTPRYLIKTRGQQVTLSCSPISGHRSVSWYQQTPGQGLQFLFEYFSETQRNKGNFPGRFSGRQFSNSRSEMNVSTLELGDSALYLCASSLVRGREQYFGPGTRLTVT.

This chain uses TRBV19 with TRBJ2-3, with D unclear. CDR3 size: 15 residues. V was trimmed by 0 bases and J by 1 base, leaving 8 bases between them. Germline V gene lookup returns CDR1 LNHDA and CDR2 SQIVND (reference sequence). CDR3 loop: CASSIDLAGTDTQYF. Written as DNA, the CDR3 is TGTGCCAGTAGTATAGATCTGGCGGGCACAGATACGCAGTATTTT.

The rearrangement uses TRBV5-1 and TRBJ1-6; tentative D call: TRBD1 (5 bases). V shed 4 bases and J shed 10 bases, with 18 bases lying between them. The CDR3 loop spans 15 amino acids. Germline CDR1 reads SGHRS; CDR2 reads YFSETQ. The CDR3, as DNA: TGCGCCAGCAGCCTGGGGACCCGGGGGTGGTCACCCCTCCACTTT. Its protein product is CASSLGTRGWSPLHF. Full variable domain (remainder filled in from reference TRBV5-1 and TRBJ1-6): KAGVTQTPRYLIKTRGQQVTLSCSPISGHRSVSWYQQTPGQGLQFLFEYFSETQRNKGNFPGRFSGRQFSNSRSEMNVSTLELGDSALYLCASSLGTRGWSPLHFGNGTRLTVT.

This rearrangement joins TRBV20-1 to TRBJ1-2, with a possible D match to TRBD1 (5 bases). CDR1 is DFQATT and CDR2 is SNEGSKA in the germline V gene (reference sequence). The CDR3 length is 10 residues. Trimming stripped 3 bases from V and 8 bases from J, with 7 bases between. The CDR3 sequence: CSARRDGYTF. The CDR3 nucleotides read TGCAGTGCTAGGAGGGACGGCTACACCTTC.

This clone is a singleton in its sample. The chain joins TRBV11-2 to TRBJ2-3; D unresolved. The CDR3 covers 12 residues. Germline V lookup: CDR1 SGHAT, CDR2 FQNNGV. V was shortened by 2 bases and J by 5 bases, with 5 bases between the two germline ends. The CDR3 bases are TGTGCCAGCAGCTTAATGGGAGATACGCAGTATTTT. Its protein is CASSLMGDTQYF.

The rearrangement uses TRBV30 and TRBJ1-2, with D unclear. Germline V lookup: CDR1 GTSNPN, CDR2 SVGIG (reference sequence). The CDR3 has 14 residues. V shed 2 bases and J shed 7 bases, with 17 bases lying between them. The CDR3 nucleotides are TGTGCCTGGAGTCGGCGTCAGGCCCATCTTGGCTACACCTTC. Translated, it gives CAWSRRQAHLGYTF.

The gene calls are TRBV6-1 and TRBJ1-2; D gene uncertain. Deletions cut 2 bases from V and 0 bases from J, with 7 bases between. Germline V gene sequence: CDR1 MNHNS, CDR2 SASEGT. The CDR3 contains 14 residues. CDR3 in DNA: TGTGCCAGCAGTGAAAGTGGGGCTAACTATGGCTACACCTTC. The encoded protein is CASSESGANYGYTF.

This sequence joins TRBV19 and TRBJ2-7; 10 nucleotides match TRBD1. Germline values: CDR1 LNHDA, CDR2 SQIVND (reference sequence). The CDR3 runs to 14 residues. With V trimmed by 8 bases and J by 5 bases, 9 bases remained unmatched. In nucleotides, the CDR3 is TGTGCCAGTCGCGCGCGACAGGGGGCCCACGAGCAGTACTTC. Its protein is CASRARQGAHEQYF.